This T cell receptor (beta chain) stems from a study of T-cell reconstitution after alpha-beta-depleted transplantation in children (dated by TCRdb to about 2016). Study-level background: Using TCR repertoire profiling, the study quantitatively followed how T-cell immune reconstitution unfolded in children after TCRalphabeta/CD19-depleted allogeneic hematopoietic cell transplantation. Here is what the overall study found, with its caveats: In some patients, high TCRbeta diversity at day 60 was attributed to recipient T cells and intrathymic progenitors that had survived conditioning. Over subsequent months, a decline in hyperexpanded clone frequencies was noted, and after one year, T-cell counts and TCRbeta diversity were mostly ascribed to newly produced T cells. The apparently early alphabetaT-cell count recovery about two months after transplant was reportedly dependent on only several hundred rapidly expanded clones derived from non-depleted graft cells.

The sample's treatment or condition label, decoded: allogeneic hematopoietic cell transplantation with graft depleted of TCRalphabeta T cells and CD19 B cells. TCRalphabeta/CD19-depleted allogeneic hematopoietic cell grafts were given to the transplant recipients, all of whom were children. CDR1 MNHEY and CDR2 SVGEGT are derived from the germline V gene. Here V drops 4 bases and J drops 5 bases, and the junction holds 10 bases not matched to any gene. The CDR3 goes from the cysteine to the phenylalanine over 16 residues. CDR3 DNA only is kept here, 48 bases in frame from base 1. This clonotype came up a few times. Which antigen it targets is not known. No much larger clone is present one base from it, and per-base qualities are unavailable. Library preparation employed PCR. The sample was run on an Illumina HiSeq 2500. TCR library preparation used molecular barcoding, with unique molecular identifiers applied to normalize quantification of the TCRbeta repertoire. TCRdb applied fastp at Q25 and MiXCR to the public reads, then kept only in-frame beta chains. Rows matching on CDR3 protein sequence are summarized as one entry with the most common DNA and genes. The sample table shows about 870,000 distinct CDR3 sequences, and under 20% are seen once. The ten largest clones capture roughly 5% of the sample.

The sequencing used PBMCs, mostly from graft donor cells, collected 360 days after TCRalphabeta/CD19-depleted stem cell transplant. Recombination linked TRBV6-2 or TRBV6-3 to TRBJ1-4; 7 nucleotides in the junction match TRBD1. The sequence derives from a male patient younger than 18 who had a stem cell transplant for acute lymphoblastic leukemia, so the T cells may come from the graft donor. The CDR3: CASSSLPDRRNEKLFF. The DNA sequence is TGTGCCAGCAGTTCCCTCCCGGACAGGAGAAATGAAAAACTGTTTTTT.